Shown below are 24 T cell receptor beta chains from a single sample sequenced in a study of blood T cell repertoires in COVID-19. The assay was immunoSEQ multiplex PCR, and TCRdb's table has in-frame clones only and misses some. The table has about 70,000 clones, about 86% seen once. Sequencing input: peripheral blood. These receptors were collected from a man between 40 and 49 years old with COVID-19, enrolled during active disease.

The CDR3 here is CASSPGQGDVNEQFF. CDR3 nucleotides: TGCGCCAGCAGCCCAGGACAGGGGGATGTCAATGAGCAGTTCTTC. The chain has TRBV5-1 and TRBJ2-1; the match to TRBD1 covers 10 bases. V shed 4 bases and J 6 bases; nucleotides not matched to a gene: 7. Germline loops: CDR1 SGHRS, CDR2 YFSETQ. This CDR3 has 15 residues. Looking up the rest from reference TRBV5-1 and TRBJ2-1 gives the full variable domain: KAGVTQTPRYLIKTRGQQVTLSCSPISGHRSVSWYQQTPGQGLQFLFEYFSETQRNKGNFPGRFSGRQFSNSRSEMNVSTLELGDSALYLCASSPGQGDVNEQFFGPGTRLTVL.

J is TRBJ1-1 and V is TRBV30; 8 bases align to TRBD1. V was clipped by 2 bases and J by 4 bases; unmatched bases: 3. CDR1 GTSNPN and CDR2 SVGIG come from the germline V gene (reference sequence). The CDR3 has 13 amino acids. The CDR3 bases are TGTGCCTGGAGTAAAACAGGGGGCACTGAAGCTTTCTTT. Protein sequence: CAWSKTGGTEAFF.

The V and J genes are TRBV5-4 and TRBJ2-6; TRBD1 might be the D (5 bases). V lost 7 bases to trimming and J lost 4 bases, with 18 bases between them. Germline V gene sequence: CDR1 SGHNT, CDR2 YYREEE (reference sequence). The CDR3 totals 16 residues. The CDR3 coding sequence is TGTGCCAGCCAGACAGCCATCGGTTCCGGGGCCAACGTCCTGACTTTC. Translation: CASQTAIGSGANVLTF.

CDR3 DNA sequence: TGTGCCAGCAGTTCCACCGGAGTTTCACCCCTCCACTTT. The encoded protein is CASSSTGVSPLHF. The V and J genes are TRBV6-6 and TRBJ1-6; D not resolved. The CDR3 runs 13 residues. Trimming left V 4 bases short and J 9 bases short, with 10 bases between. Germline-derived CDR1 and CDR2 are MNHNY and SVGAGI (reference sequence).

This chain joins TRBV3-1 (or the pseudogene TRBV3-2) and TRBJ2-7, with D maybe TRBD1 (5 bases). The germline gives CDR1 LGHDT, CDR2 YNNKEL (reference sequence). The CDR3 extends over 15 amino acids. V lost 1 base to trimming and J lost 2 bases, with 12 bases between them. DNA of the CDR3: TGTGCCAGCAGCCAAGTCAGGGCACAACCCTACGAGCAGTACTTC. It is translated as CASSQVRAQPYEQYF.

This clone was counted a few times. This rearrangement joins TRBV9 to TRBJ1-6; TRBD1 matches 7 bases. The J segment lost 10 bases and the V segment lost 2 bases, leaving 3 bases of the junction unmatched. Germline CDR1 reads SGDLS; CDR2 reads YYNGEE. The length of the CDR3 is 13 residues. The CDR3 DNA is TGTGCCAGCAGCGTTACAGGGGACTCACCCCTCCACTTT. Residues: CASSVTGDSPLHF.

The chain combines TRBV9 with TRBJ2-1; D possibly corresponds to TRBD1 (5 bases). CDR1 is SGDLS and CDR2 is YYNGEE in the germline V gene. The CDR3 length is 13 residues. V lost 3 bases and J 4 bases, leaving 8 bases between the germline ends. The CDR3 protein is CASSERQYNEQFF. In nucleotides, the CDR3 is TGTGCCAGCAGCGAAAGACAGTACAATGAGCAGTTCTTC.

The chain employs TRBV5-1 and TRBJ2-7; 15 nucleotides line up with TRBD2. Per the germline V gene, CDR1 is SGHRS and CDR2 is YFSETQ. The junction had 12 bases not matched to a gene; V was cut back by 4 bases and J by 4 bases. The CDR3 has 18 residues. CDR3 sequence (DNA): TGCGCCAGCAGCGACGGACTAGCGGGGGGGTTGGTGGTTTACGAGCAGTACTTC. Its translation: CASSDGLAGGLVVYEQYF.

The chain joins TRBV5-4 to TRBJ2-7, with D tentatively TRBD1 (6 bases). The CDR3 has 13 residues. The V gene lost 2 bases and the J gene lost 1 base, with 7 bases spanning the gap. Germline V CDR1 and CDR2: SGHNT, YYREEE (reference sequence). CDR3 region: CASSLQGSYEQYF. The CDR3 region has the DNA TGTGCCAGCAGCTTACAGGGATCCTACGAGCAGTACTTC.

The chain combines TRBV11-2 with TRBJ2-5, with 11 positions matching TRBD2. Germline assignment: CDR1 SGHAT and CDR2 FQNNGV. The V segment lost 2 bases and the J segment 2 bases; nucleotides outside the gene matches: 1. This CDR3 spans 15 amino acids. The CDR3 is CASSLPSGGQETQYF. The CDR3 region has the DNA TGTGCCAGCAGCTTACCTAGCGGGGGGCAAGAGACCCAGTACTTC.

The chain uses TRBV2 and TRBJ2-1; TRBD1 aligns across 10 bases. The germline V gene has CDR1 SNHLY and CDR2 FYNNEI. The CDR3 is 15 amino acids. V lost 6 bases, J lost 8 bases, and 10 bases stayed unmatched. CDR3 in amino acids: CASSPTGTGVYEQFF. CDR3 DNA: TGTGCCAGCAGCCCTACCGGGACAGGGGTCTATGAGCAGTTCTTC.

The chain carries TRBV3-1 (or the pseudogene TRBV3-2) and TRBJ1-6; a weak D match, TRBD1 (6 bases). V was clipped by 0 bases and J by 2 bases, with 14 bases between them. CDR1 is LGHDT and CDR2 is YNNKEL in the germline V gene (reference sequence). This CDR3 is 18 amino acids long. CDR3 bases: TGTGCCAGCAGCCAAGAGTTCTCAGGGGAGACCTATAATTCACCCCTCCACTTT. Translation gives CASSQEFSGETYNSPLHF.

This chain links TRBV7-3 with TRBJ2-3; TRBD2 matches 15 bases. CDR1 is SGHTA and CDR2 is FQGTGA in the germline V gene. V was pared by 2 bases and J by 3 bases, with 3 bases of the junction left unmatched. The length of the CDR3 is 17 residues. The CDR3 spells CASSLGGTSGGTDTQYF. CDR3 coding DNA: TGTGCCAGCAGCTTAGGAGGGACTAGCGGGGGGACAGATACGCAGTATTTT. Full variable domain (remainder filled in from reference TRBV7-3 and TRBJ2-3): GAGVSQTPSNKVTEKGKYVELRCDPISGHTALYWYRQSLGQGPEFLIYFQGTGAADDSGLPNDRFFAVRPEGSVSTLKIQRTERGDSAVYLCASSLGGTSGGTDTQYFGPGTRLTVL.

The CDR3 sequence is CASSLAGGNEQFF. DNA of the CDR3: TGTGCCAGCAGTCTAGCGGGGGGGAATGAGCAGTTCTTC. This chain connects TRBV6-5 to TRBJ2-1, with 12 nucleotides matching TRBD2. The CDR3 spans 13 residues. Germline V gives CDR1 MNHEY, CDR2 SVGAGI. J was trimmed by 7 bases and V by 5 bases; bases with no gene match: 0.

V usage is TRBV4-2 and J usage is TRBJ1-4; D is perhaps TRBD1 (5 bases). The CDR3 spans 16 residues. Germline CDR1 reads LGHNA; CDR2 reads YNFKEQ. V lost 1 base to trimming and J lost 5 bases, with 14 bases between them. CDR3 protein: CASSQGTLRGNEKLFF. The CDR3 nucleotides read TGTGCCAGCAGCCAAGGGACACTCCGTGGGAATGAAAAACTGTTTTTT.

This sequence joins TRBV19 and TRBJ2-1; the match to TRBD1 covers 8 bases. CDR3 length: 14 residues. V lost 5 bases and J lost 7; bases outside the gene matches: 7. From germline, CDR1 is LNHDA and CDR2 SQIVND (reference sequence). The CDR3 loop is CASSSPTGENEQFF. Written as DNA, the CDR3 is TGTGCCAGTAGTTCCCCGACAGGGGAGAATGAGCAGTTCTTC.

The chain recombines TRBV3-1 (or the pseudogene TRBV3-2) with TRBJ1-4; D gene uncertain. The CDR3 sequence is 15 residues long. Germline assignment: CDR1 LGHDT and CDR2 YNNKEL (reference sequence). The V and J ends lost 1 base and 4 bases respectively, with 10 bases between them. The CDR3 spells CASSQGLGLNEKLFF. Written as DNA, the CDR3 is TGTGCCAGCAGCCAAGGTCTAGGACTTAATGAAAAACTGTTTTTT.

This chain joins TRBV11-3 and TRBJ2-1; D not resolved. This CDR3 is built from 12 residues. V was cut by 1 base and J by 6 bases, with 4 bases left in between. Germline CDR1 SGHNT, CDR2 YENEEA. The CDR3 nucleotides are TGTGCCAGCAGCTTAGGGCCCAATGAGCAGTTCTTC. Its translation is CASSLGPNEQFF.

The genes are TRBV30 and TRBJ1-3; 8 bases match TRBD1. This CDR3 is 15 amino acids long. V gave up 2 bases and J gave up 6 bases; unmatched junction bases: 9. Germline loops: CDR1 GTSNPN, CDR2 SVGIG (reference sequence). The CDR3 DNA reads as TGTGCCTGGAGTACAGGACAGGGAGTGGTAAACACCATATATTTT. Its protein product is CAWSTGQGVVNTIYF. Variable domain in full (rest from reference TRBV30 and TRBJ1-3): SQTIHQWPATLVQPVGSPLSLECTVEGTSNPNLYWYRQAAGRGLQLLFYSVGIGQISSEVPQNLSASRPQDRQFILSSKKLLLSDSGFYLCAWSTGQGVVNTIYFGEGSWLTVV.

The gene calls are TRBV30 and TRBJ2-7; D is ambiguous. Per germline, CDR1 GTSNPN and CDR2 SVGIG (reference sequence). V lost 0 bases to trimming and J lost 2 bases, with 5 bases between them. CDR3 length: 12 amino acids. The CDR3, as DNA: TGTGCCTGGAGTGTATTAACCTACGAGCAGTACTTC. It specifies CAWSVLTYEQYF.

V and J are TRBV24-1 and TRBJ1-4; TRBD1 aligns across 9 bases. This CDR3 region has 16 residues. The ends lost 5 bases at V and 7 bases at J; junction bases unmatched: 10. Germline CDR1 reads KGHDR; CDR2 reads SFDVKD. This CDR3 is CATSGTGDLSCEKLFF. The CDR3 DNA reads as TGTGCCACCAGTGGGACAGGGGATTTGAGTTGTGAAAAACTGTTTTTT.

This clone is labeled medium-sized (0.01 to 0.1%). The chain joins TRBV7-9 to TRBJ2-7, with 10 bases aligning to TRBD2. Germline assignment: CDR1 SEHNR and CDR2 FQNEAQ (reference sequence). J gave up 5 bases and V 1 base, and 11 bases lay outside the gene matches. This CDR3 is built from 17 residues. Here the CDR3 reads CASSLGLLAGISDEQYF. In DNA, the CDR3 is TGTGCCAGCAGCTTAGGACTACTAGCGGGGATTTCGGACGAGCAGTACTTC.

The chain recombines TRBV11-2 with TRBJ2-5, with TRBD1 matching 10 bases. Germline CDR1 SGHAT, CDR2 FQNNGV. J was trimmed by 3 bases and V by 5 bases; bases with no gene match: 6. The length of the CDR3 is 15 residues. The CDR3 loop is CASSPTGTGEETQYF. The DNA for the CDR3 is TGTGCCAGCAGCCCCACCGGGACAGGGGAAGAGACCCAGTACTTC.

This chain joins TRBV5-6 and TRBJ2-1, with 10 bases that match TRBD2. CDR1 and CDR2 (germline): SGHDT, YYEEEE. The CDR3 spans 14 residues. J gave up 7 bases and V 8 bases, and 9 bases lay outside the gene matches. CDR3 DNA sequence: TGTGCCAGTACCCCTTCTAGCGGGGGTAATGAGCAGTTCTTC. Translated: CASTPSSGGNEQFF.